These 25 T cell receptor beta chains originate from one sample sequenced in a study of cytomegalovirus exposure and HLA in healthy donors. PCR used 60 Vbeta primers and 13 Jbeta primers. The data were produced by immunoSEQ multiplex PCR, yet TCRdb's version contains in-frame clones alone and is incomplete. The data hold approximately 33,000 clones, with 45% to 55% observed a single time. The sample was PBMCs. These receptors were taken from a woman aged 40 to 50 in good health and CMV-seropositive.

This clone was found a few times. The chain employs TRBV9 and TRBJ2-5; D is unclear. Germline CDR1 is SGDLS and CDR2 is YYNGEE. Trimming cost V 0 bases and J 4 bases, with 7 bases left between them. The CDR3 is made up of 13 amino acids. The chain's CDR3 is CASSVAGPETQYF. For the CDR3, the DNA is TGTGCCAGCAGCGTAGCCGGTCCAGAGACCCAGTACTTC.

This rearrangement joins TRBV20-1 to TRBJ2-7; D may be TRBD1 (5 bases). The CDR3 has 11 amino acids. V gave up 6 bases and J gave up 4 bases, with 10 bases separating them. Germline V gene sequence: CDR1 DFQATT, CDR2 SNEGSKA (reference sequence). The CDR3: CSATQGYEQYF. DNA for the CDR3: TGCAGTGCCACGCAGGGTTACGAGCAGTACTTC.

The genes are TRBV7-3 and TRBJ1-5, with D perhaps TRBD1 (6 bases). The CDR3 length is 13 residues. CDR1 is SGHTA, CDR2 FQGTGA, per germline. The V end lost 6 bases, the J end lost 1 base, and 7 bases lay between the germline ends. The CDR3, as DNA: TGTGCCAGCAGTCAGGGGAGCAATCAGCCCCAGCATTTT. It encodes CASSQGSNQPQHF.

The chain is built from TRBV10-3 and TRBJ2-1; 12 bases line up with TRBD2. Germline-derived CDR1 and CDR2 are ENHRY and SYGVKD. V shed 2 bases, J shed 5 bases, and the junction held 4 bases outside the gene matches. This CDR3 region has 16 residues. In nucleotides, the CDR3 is TGTGCCATCAGTGAGACTAGCGGGGGGTTAAACAATGAGCAGTTCTTC. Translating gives CAISETSGGLNNEQFF.

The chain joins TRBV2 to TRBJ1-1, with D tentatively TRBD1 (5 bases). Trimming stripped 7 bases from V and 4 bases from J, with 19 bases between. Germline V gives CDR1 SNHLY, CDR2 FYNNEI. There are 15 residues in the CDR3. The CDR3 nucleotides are TGTGCCAGCATCCGACGCGGGGCTGGTAGCACTGAAGCTTTCTTT. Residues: CASIRRGAGSTEAFF.

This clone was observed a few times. The CDR3 DNA follows: TGTGCCAGCAGCTTAGACCTAGCCGGTCGGGGGACCCAGTACTTC. It specifies CASSLDLAGRGTQYF. The genes are TRBV7-2 and TRBJ2-5; D might be TRBD2 (5 bases). The germline V and J ends were trimmed by 1 base and 7 bases, with 16 bases remaining between them. The CDR3 consists of 15 residues. CDR1 and CDR2 (germline): SGHTA, FQGNSA.

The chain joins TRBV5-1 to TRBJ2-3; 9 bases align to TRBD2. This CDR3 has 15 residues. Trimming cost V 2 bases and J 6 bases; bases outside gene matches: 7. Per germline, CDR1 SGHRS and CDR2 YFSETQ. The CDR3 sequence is CASSFGLAWGDTQYF. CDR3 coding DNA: TGCGCCAGCAGCTTTGGACTAGCGTGGGGGGATACGCAGTATTTT. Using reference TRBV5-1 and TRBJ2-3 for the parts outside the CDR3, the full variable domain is KAGVTQTPRYLIKTRGQQVTLSCSPISGHRSVSWYQQTPGQGLQFLFEYFSETQRNKGNFPGRFSGRQFSNSRSEMNVSTLELGDSALYLCASSFGLAWGDTQYFGPGTRLTVL.

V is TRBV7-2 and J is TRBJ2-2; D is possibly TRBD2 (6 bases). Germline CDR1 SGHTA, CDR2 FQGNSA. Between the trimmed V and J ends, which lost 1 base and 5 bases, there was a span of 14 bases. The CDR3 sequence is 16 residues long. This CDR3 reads CASSLGVTRGTGELFF. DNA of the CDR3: TGTGCCAGCAGCTTAGGCGTGACTAGAGGGACCGGGGAGCTGTTTTTT.

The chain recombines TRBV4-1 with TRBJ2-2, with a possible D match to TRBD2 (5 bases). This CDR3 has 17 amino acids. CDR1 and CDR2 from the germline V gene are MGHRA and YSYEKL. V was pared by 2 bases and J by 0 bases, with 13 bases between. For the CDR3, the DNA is TGCGCCAGCAGCCAAAGGCGTCGGACTTCGAACACCGGGGAGCTGTTTTTT. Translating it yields CASSQRRRTSNTGELFF.

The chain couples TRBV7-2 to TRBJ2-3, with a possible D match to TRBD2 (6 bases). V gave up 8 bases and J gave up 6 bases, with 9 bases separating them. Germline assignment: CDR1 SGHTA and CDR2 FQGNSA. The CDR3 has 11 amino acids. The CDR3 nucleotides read TGTGCCAGCTTGGCGGGGGATACGCAGTATTTT. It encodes CASLAGDTQYF.

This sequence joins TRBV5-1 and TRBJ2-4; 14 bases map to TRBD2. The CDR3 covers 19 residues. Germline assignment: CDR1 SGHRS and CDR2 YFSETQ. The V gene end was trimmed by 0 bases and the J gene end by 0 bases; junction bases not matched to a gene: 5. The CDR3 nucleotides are TGCGCCAGCAGCTTGGGACTAGCGGGGGGGCCTACAGCCAAAAACATTCAGTACTTC. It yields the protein CASSLGLAGGPTAKNIQYF.

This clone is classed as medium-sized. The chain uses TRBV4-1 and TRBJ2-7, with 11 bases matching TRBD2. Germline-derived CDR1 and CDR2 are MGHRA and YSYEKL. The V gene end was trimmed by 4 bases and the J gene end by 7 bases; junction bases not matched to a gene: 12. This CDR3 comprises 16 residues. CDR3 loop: CASSPGGTSGGVEQYF. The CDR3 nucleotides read TGCGCCAGCAGCCCGGGGGGTACTAGCGGGGGTGTTGAGCAGTACTTC.

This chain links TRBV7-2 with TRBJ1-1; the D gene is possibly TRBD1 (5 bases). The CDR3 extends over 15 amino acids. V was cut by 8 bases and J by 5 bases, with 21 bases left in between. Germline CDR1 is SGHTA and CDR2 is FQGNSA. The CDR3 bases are TGTGCCAGCCGGAATCGGGGGGGAACGGGTACTGAAGCTTTCTTT. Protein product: CASRNRGGTGTEAFF.

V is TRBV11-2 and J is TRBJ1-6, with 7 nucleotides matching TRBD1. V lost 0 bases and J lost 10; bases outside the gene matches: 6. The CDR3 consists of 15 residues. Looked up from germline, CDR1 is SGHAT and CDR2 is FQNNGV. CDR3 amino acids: CASSLEKGGGSPLHF. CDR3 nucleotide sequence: TGTGCCAGCAGCTTAGAAAAAGGGGGCGGATCACCCCTCCACTTT.

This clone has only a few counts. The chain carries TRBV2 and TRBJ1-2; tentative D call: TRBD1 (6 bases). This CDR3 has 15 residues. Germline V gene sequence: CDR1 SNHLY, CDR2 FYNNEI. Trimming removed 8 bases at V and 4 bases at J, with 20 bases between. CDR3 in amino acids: CASGGQSPQLYGYTF. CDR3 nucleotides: TGTGCCAGCGGGGGACAATCCCCCCAACTCTATGGCTACACCTTC. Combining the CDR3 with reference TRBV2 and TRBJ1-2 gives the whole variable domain EPEVTQTPSHQVTQMGQEVILRCVPISNHLYFYWYRQILGQKVEFLVSFYNNEISEKSEIFDDQFSVERPDGSNFTLKIRSTKLEDSAMYFCASGGQSPQLYGYTFGSGTRLTVV.

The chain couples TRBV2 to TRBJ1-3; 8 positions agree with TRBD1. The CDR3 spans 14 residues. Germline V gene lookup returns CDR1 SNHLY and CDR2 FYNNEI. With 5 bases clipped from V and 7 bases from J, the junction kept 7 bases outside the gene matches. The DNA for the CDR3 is TGTGCCAGCAGTCTGCAGGGGGCTAGGAACACCATATATTTT. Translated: CASSLQGARNTIYF. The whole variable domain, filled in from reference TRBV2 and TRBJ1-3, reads EPEVTQTPSHQVTQMGQEVILRCVPISNHLYFYWYRQILGQKVEFLVSFYNNEISEKSEIFDDQFSVERPDGSNFTLKIRSTKLEDSAMYFCASSLQGARNTIYFGEGSWLTVV.

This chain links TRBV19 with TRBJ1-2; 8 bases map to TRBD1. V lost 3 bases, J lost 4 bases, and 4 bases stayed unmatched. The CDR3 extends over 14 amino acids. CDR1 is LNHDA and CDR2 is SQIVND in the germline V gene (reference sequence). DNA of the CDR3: TGTGCCAGTAGTATCCAGGGGGCAGGCTATGGCTACACCTTC. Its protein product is CASSIQGAGYGYTF.

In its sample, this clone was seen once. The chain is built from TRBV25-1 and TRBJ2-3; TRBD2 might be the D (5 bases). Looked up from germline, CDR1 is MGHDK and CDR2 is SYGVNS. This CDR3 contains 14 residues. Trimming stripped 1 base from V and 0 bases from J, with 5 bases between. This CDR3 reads CASSESGSTDTQYF. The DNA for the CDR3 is TGTGCCAGCAGTGAATCGGGGAGCACAGATACGCAGTATTTT.

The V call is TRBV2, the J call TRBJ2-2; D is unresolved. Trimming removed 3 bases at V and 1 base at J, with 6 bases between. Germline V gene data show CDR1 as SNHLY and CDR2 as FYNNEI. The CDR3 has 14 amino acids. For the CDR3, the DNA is TGTGCCAGCAGTGATAACAGGAACACCGGGGAGCTGTTTTTT. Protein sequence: CASSDNRNTGELFF.

The CDR3 DNA reads TGTGCCAGTAGTATGAATCCCGGAGGGTTCGGAAACACCATATATTTT. Translation gives CASSMNPGGFGNTIYF. The chain carries TRBV19 and TRBJ1-3; the D is unclear. The V end lost 3 bases, the J end lost 4 bases, and 16 bases lay between the germline ends. CDR1 and CDR2 from the germline V gene are LNHDA and SQIVND (reference sequence). The CDR3 extends over 16 amino acids.

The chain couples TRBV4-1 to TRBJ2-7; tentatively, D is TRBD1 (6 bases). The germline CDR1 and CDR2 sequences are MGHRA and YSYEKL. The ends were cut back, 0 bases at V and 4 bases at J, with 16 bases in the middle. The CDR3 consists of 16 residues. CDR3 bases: TGCGCCAGCAGCCAAGATCTGGCAGGGGTGGGATACGAGCAGTACTTC. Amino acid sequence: CASSQDLAGVGYEQYF.

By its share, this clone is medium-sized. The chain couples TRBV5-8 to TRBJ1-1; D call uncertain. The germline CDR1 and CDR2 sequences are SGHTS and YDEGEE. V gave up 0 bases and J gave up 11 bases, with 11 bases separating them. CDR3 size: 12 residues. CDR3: CASSLAGFGAFF. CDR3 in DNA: TGTGCCAGCAGCTTGGCTGGGTTCGGGGCTTTCTTT.

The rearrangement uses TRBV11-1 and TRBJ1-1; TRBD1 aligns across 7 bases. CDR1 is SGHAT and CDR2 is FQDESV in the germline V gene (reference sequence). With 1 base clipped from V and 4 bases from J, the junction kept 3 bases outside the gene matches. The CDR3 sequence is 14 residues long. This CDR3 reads CASSLDDRATEAFF. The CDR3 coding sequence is TGTGCCAGCAGCTTAGACGACAGGGCCACTGAAGCTTTCTTT.

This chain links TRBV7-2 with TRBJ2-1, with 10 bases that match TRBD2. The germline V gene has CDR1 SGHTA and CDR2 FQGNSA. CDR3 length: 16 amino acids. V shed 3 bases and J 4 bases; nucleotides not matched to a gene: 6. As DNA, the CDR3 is TGTGCCAGCAGCTTCTCCGGGACTAGCGCTTACAATGAGCAGTTCTTC. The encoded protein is CASSFSGTSAYNEQFF.

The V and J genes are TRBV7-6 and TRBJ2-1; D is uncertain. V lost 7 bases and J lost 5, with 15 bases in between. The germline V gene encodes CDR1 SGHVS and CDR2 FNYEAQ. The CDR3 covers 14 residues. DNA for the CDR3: TGTGCCAGCACCAAAACTACCTTCGACAATGAGCAGTTCTTC. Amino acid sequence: CASTKTTFDNEQFF. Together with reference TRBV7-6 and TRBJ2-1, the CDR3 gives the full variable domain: GAGVSQSPRYKVTKRGQDVALRCDPISGHVSLYWYRQALGQGPEFLTYFNYEAQQDKSGLPNDRFSAERPEGSISTLTIQRTEQRDSAMYRCASTKTTFDNEQFFGPGTRLTVL.